This TCR beta chain stems from a study of blood T cells in healthy people across ages. General study results and limits: Long-lived donors carried more naive CD4+ cells and greater diversity than aged donors.

Remarks on this clonotype: Its matching antigen is unknown.

CDR3 size: 19 residues. Germline CDR1 SGHRS, CDR2 YFSETQ. The trim removed 5 bases at V and 5 bases at J, leaving 13 bases unmatched. Every sample had a minimum of 6.5 million PBMCs isolated. Together with a sample-barcoded 5' primer, a J-beta primer mix was included in a second PCR lasting about 6 to 11 cycles. TCRdb ran MiXCR on the 5' RACE reads and lists one entry per CDR3 protein. The data show around 780,000 distinct CDR3 sequences, approximately 24% seen once. The same sample was also studied in work on T cells of mothers and their children. That investigation notes: A slight, non-significant increase in overlap was found for related mother-child pairs relative to unrelated pairs.

The receptor's source is a boy aged 5-17 years in good health. The genes are TRBV5-1 and TRBJ2-1; 16 positions match TRBD2. The sequencing input was blood. CDR3 nucleotide sequence: TGCGCCAGCAGTTACCTTCCGGGACTAGCGGGGGGGGTTAACAATGAGCAGTTCTTC. Protein: CASSYLPGLAGGVNNEQFF.